This T cell receptor (beta chain) was retrieved from a study of blood T cell repertoires in COVID-19. The method was immunoSEQ multiplex PCR; TCRdb's version includes in-frame clones alone and lacks a portion of them. The profile shows some 320,000 clones, around 84% of them singletons. Exposed enrollees had met someone with a PCR-confirmed or clinician-diagnosed COVID-19 case at some point within the 2 weeks before study entry. J was trimmed by 5 bases and V by 4 bases; bases with no gene match: 3. Germline values: CDR1 LNHDA, CDR2 SQIVND (reference sequence). The CDR3 runs 14 residues. Sequencing used PBMCs or T cells enriched from blood (not recorded which). The chain carries TRBV19 and TRBJ2-2, with 8 bases lining up with TRBD2. The source of this sequence is a woman aged 25-40 years who had been exposed to COVID-19. The CDR3 loop is CASSSGGTTGELFF. In DNA form, the CDR3 reads TGTGCCAGTAGTAGCGGGGGGACTACCGGGGAGCTGTTTTTT.